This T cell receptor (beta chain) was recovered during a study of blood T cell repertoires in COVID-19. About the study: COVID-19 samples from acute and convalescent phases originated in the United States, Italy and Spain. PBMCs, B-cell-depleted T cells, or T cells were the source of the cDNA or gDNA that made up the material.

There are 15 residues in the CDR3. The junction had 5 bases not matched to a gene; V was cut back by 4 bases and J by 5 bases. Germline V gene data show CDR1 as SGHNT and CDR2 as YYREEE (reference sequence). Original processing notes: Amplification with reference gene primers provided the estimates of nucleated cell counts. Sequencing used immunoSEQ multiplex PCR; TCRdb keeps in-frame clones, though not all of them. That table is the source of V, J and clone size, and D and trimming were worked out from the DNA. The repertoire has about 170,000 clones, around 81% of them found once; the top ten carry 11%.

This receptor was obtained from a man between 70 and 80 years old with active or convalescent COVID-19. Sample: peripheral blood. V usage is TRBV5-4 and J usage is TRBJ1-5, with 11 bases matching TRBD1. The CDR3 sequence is CASSLGGQGDQPQHF. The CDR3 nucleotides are TGTGCCAGCAGCCTTGGGGGACAGGGGGATCAGCCCCAGCATTTT.